These 4 T cell receptor beta chains were all obtained from the same sample, sequenced in a study of T cells expressing NK-cell markers. From the 5' RACE reads, TCRdb lists one entry per CDR3 protein and no DNA. With 300,000 to 500,000 distinct CDR3 sequences in the sample, the ten largest clones hold approximately 12%. The sample was blood T cells: a sorted CD56 or NKG2C T cell subset, CD4+ or CD8+ T cells, or bulk PBMC T cells (not recorded which). Receptors originate from a woman between 50 and 59 years old in good health.

The chain is built from TRBV6-5 and TRBJ1-6. The CDR3 is 14 amino acids. CDR1 is MNHEY and CDR2 is SVGAGI in the germline V gene. The CDR3 region is CASSYPGGTSPLHF.

The V call is TRBV12-3 or TRBV12-4, the J call TRBJ2-3. CDR3 length: 14 residues. The CDR3 spells CASTPERYTDTQYF.

The chain couples TRBV6-2 or TRBV6-3 to TRBJ2-7; TCRdb's D call of TRBD1 is untestable without DNA. Germline assignment: CDR1 MNHEY and CDR2 SVGEGT. The CDR3 runs 15 residues. This chain's CDR3 is CASSYAGQVWDEQYF.

The genes are TRBV7-8 and TRBJ1-5. The CDR3 totals 14 residues. Looked up from germline, CDR1 is SGHVS and CDR2 is FQNEAQ. The CDR3 loop reads CASSVSHSNQPQHF.